The T cell receptor (beta chain) under discussion was sequenced for a study of shared clonotypes between healthy human individuals. Germline CDR1 MRHNA, CDR2 SNTAGT. This CDR3 spans 15 amino acids. Trimming left V 3 bases short and J 2 bases short, with 13 bases between. Points on this clone: The antigen is not known.

It was into CD45RA+ naive and CD45RA-negative memory subsets that the CD4+ cells were split. The table came from immunoSEQ multiplex PCR; TCRdb's copy has only in-frame clones and leaves some out. The profile covers a few million clones, with 85% to 95% appearing a single time and 0.39% taken by the ten largest. Study outcomes and limitations: Estimated richness was generally greater in naive than memory subsets. Unshared clonotypes carried lower generation probabilities than those common to all four donors.

The rearrangement joins TRBV6-4 to TRBJ1-2; possible D gene TRBD1, 6 bases. Sequencing input: naive CD4+ T cells from PBMCs. Subset here: CD45RA+ positively selected. The TCR comes from a man younger than 35 in good health. Some clones in this sample may be carry-over from other donors' samples. The CDR3 region has the DNA TGTGCCAGCAGTGATGAATCCCAGGGGAACTATGGCTACACCTTC. It codes for CASSDESQGNYGYTF.